These 13 T cell receptor beta chains were all obtained from the same sample, sequenced in a study of OX40 agonist ivuxolimab in advanced cancers. Libraries were prepared by immunoSEQ multiplex PCR; TCRdb keeps only in-frame clonotypes and omits some of them. The repertoire holds under 50,000 clones, over 80% seen once, with approximately 32% in the top ten. The sequences come from CD4+ or CD8+ T cells sorted from blood, collected in a trial of the OX40 agonist ivuxolimab. The receptors derive from an adult with an advanced solid tumor such as melanoma, head and neck, liver or kidney cancer.

The chain is built from TRBV19 and TRBJ2-7; no clear D gene. Germline V lookup: CDR1 LNHDA, CDR2 SQIVND (reference sequence). The CDR3 loop spans 11 amino acids. The germline V and J ends were trimmed by 6 bases and 4 bases, with 7 bases remaining between them. CDR3 sequence reads: CASSAGYEQYF. CDR3 sequence (DNA): TGTGCCAGTAGCGCAGGATACGAGCAGTACTTC. The variable domain in full, with the rest retrieved from reference TRBV19 and TRBJ2-7, is DGGITQSPKYLFRKEGQNVTLSCEQNLNHDAMYWYRQDPGQGLRLIYYSQIVNDFQKGDIAEGYSVSREKKESFPLTVTSAQKNPTAFYLCASSAGYEQYFGPGTRLTVT.

The V and J genes are TRBV7-9 and TRBJ2-1; the D is unclear. The CDR3 is made up of 12 amino acids. Germline CDR1 reads SEHNR; CDR2 reads FQNEAQ (reference sequence). Trimming removed 5 bases from V and 8 bases from J, with 10 bases in between. The CDR3 loop is CASSKDIDEQFF. The CDR3, as DNA: TGTGCCAGCAGCAAAGATATCGATGAGCAGTTCTTC.

Points on this clone: Other DNA sequences in this specimen translate into the identical CDR3. The chain is built from TRBV7-3 and TRBJ2-3; 13 bases line up with TRBD2. Germline loops: CDR1 SGHTA, CDR2 FQGTGA. The CDR3 has 16 amino acids. V lost 4 bases and J lost 4; bases outside the gene matches: 5. Here the CDR3 DNA reads TGTGCCAGCAGCTCGCGACTAGCGGGGGGCTCAGATACGCAGTATTTT. Its translation is CASSSRLAGGSDTQYF.

The rearrangement links TRBV27 to TRBJ1-4; TRBD1 matches 8 bases. The CDR3 loop spans 18 amino acids. The germline gives CDR1 MNHEY, CDR2 SMNVEV (reference sequence). V lost 3 bases, J lost 0 bases, and 9 bases stayed unmatched. CDR3 protein: CASSLRRGRTATNEKLFF. As DNA, the CDR3 is TGTGCCAGCAGTTTGCGCAGGGGGCGGACGGCAACTAATGAAAAACTGTTTTTT.

This chain uses TRBV6-5 with TRBJ2-3; tentative D call: TRBD1 (5 bases). V lost 7 bases, J lost 0 bases, and 11 bases lay in between. This CDR3 spans 14 amino acids. The V gene's germline CDR1 is MNHEY and CDR2 SVGAGI. Written as DNA, the CDR3 is TGTGCCAGCAAGCTGACAGCCAGCACAGATACGCAGTATTTT. Protein: CASKLTASTDTQYF.

This clone was seen once. J is TRBJ2-3 and V is TRBV2, with TRBD2 identical over 8 bases. Looked up from germline, CDR1 is SNHLY and CDR2 is FYNNEI. Losses at the gene ends were 1 base for V and 2 bases for J; bases not matched to a gene: 2. This CDR3 contains 15 residues. CDR3 sequence (DNA): TGTGCCAGCAGTGAAGGTAGCGGGGACACAGATACGCAGTATTTT. Protein: CASSEGSGDTDTQYF.

This clone was observed once. V is TRBV7-3 and J is TRBJ2-3; tentatively, D is TRBD1 or TRBD2 (5 bases each). Germline values: CDR1 SGHTA, CDR2 FQGTGA. Trimming took 1 base from V and 1 from J, leaving 6 bases between them. The CDR3 contains 14 residues. The CDR3 here is CASSLMGGTDTQYF. As DNA, the CDR3 is TGTGCCAGCAGCTTAATGGGGGGCACAGATACGCAGTATTTT. Full variable domain (rest looked up from reference TRBV7-3 and TRBJ2-3): GAGVSQTPSNKVTEKGKYVELRCDPISGHTALYWYRQSLGQGPEFLIYFQGTGAADDSGLPNDRFFAVRPEGSVSTLKIQRTERGDSAVYLCASSLMGGTDTQYFGPGTRLTVL.

The chain has TRBV2 and TRBJ2-4; D not certain. Trimming removed 4 bases at V and 2 bases at J, with 12 bases between. Germline CDR1 is SNHLY and CDR2 is FYNNEI. This CDR3 is built from 15 residues. CDR3 in DNA: TGTGCCAGCAGTGTGGGGTGGTTAACCAAAAACATTCAGTACTTC. Encoded protein: CASSVGWLTKNIQYF.

This chain joins TRBV2 and TRBJ2-3, with D perhaps assigned TRBD1 or TRBD2 (6 bases each). CDR1 and CDR2 from the germline V gene are SNHLY and FYNNEI. The CDR3 runs 14 residues. V was pared by 7 bases and J by 1 base, with 12 bases between. The CDR3 here is CASKSRGGTDTQYF. The CDR3 bases are TGTGCCAGCAAGTCGAGGGGGGGCACAGATACGCAGTATTTT.

This clone was counted only a few times. This chain links TRBV1 with TRBJ2-5; the table calls TRBD2, which could not be checked here. TRBV1 represents a pseudogene. The CDR3 has 21 amino acids. The CDR3 bases are TGCACCAGCAGCCAAAAGGCTCGGGGTAGCGGGGGAACCCTGTACCAAGAGACCCAGTACTTC. As protein: CTSSQKARGSGGTLYQETQYF.

The chain recombines TRBV19 with TRBJ1-2; TRBD1 matches 8 bases. The CDR3 consists of 13 residues. The trim removed 3 bases at V and 8 bases at J, leaving 5 bases unmatched. The germline gives CDR1 LNHDA, CDR2 SQIVND (reference sequence). The CDR3 loop is CASSMTTGEGYTF. CDR3 nucleotides: TGTGCCAGTAGTATGACGACAGGGGAGGGCTACACCTTC.

The V and J genes are TRBV6-1 and TRBJ1-2, with D possibly being TRBD1 (5 bases). Germline V CDR1 and CDR2: MNHNS, SASEGT. V was trimmed by 5 bases and J by 8 bases, leaving 21 bases between them. The CDR3 totals 15 residues. CDR3 region: CASSISRGTPWGYTF. Written as DNA, the CDR3 is TGTGCCAGCAGTATCTCACGGGGGACCCCCTGGGGCTACACCTTC.

V gene TRBV5-1 combines with J gene TRBJ2-1; 8 bases agree with TRBD2. V dropped 4 bases and J dropped 4; count of bases not matched to a gene: 4. CDR3 length: 14 amino acids. The germline CDR1 and CDR2 sequences are SGHRS and YFSETQ. CDR3 sequence reads: CASSTGLVYNEQFF. CDR3 DNA: TGCGCCAGCAGCACGGGACTAGTTTACAATGAGCAGTTCTTC. Full variable domain (missing parts from reference TRBV5-1 and TRBJ2-1): KAGVTQTPRYLIKTRGQQVTLSCSPISGHRSVSWYQQTPGQGLQFLFEYFSETQRNKGNFPGRFSGRQFSNSRSEMNVSTLELGDSALYLCASSTGLVYNEQFFGPGTRLTVL.